One sample yielded the 10 T cell receptor beta chains listed below, sequenced in a study of T cells expressing NK-cell markers. TCRdb reprocessed the 5' RACE reads, keeping one entry per CDR3 protein, no DNA. The listing records roughly 300,000 distinct CDR3 sequences. Specimen: blood T cells: a sorted CD56 or NKG2C T cell subset, CD4+ or CD8+ T cells, or bulk PBMC T cells (not recorded which). The receptors stem from a woman aged 18 to 75 in good health.

The chain uses TRBV25-1 and TRBJ1-1; with no DNA, the TCRdb D assignment of TRBD1 cannot be verified. The CDR3 loop spans 15 amino acids. Germline CDR1 and CDR2: MGHDK and SYGVNS. CDR3 sequence reads: CASRSGGARGTEAFF. The whole variable domain, filled in from reference TRBV25-1 and TRBJ1-1, reads EADIYQTPRYLVIGTGKKITLECSQTMGHDKMYWYQQDPGMELHLIHYSYGVNSTEKGDLSSESTVSRIRTEHFPLTLESARPSHTSQYLCASRSGGARGTEAFFGQGTRLTVV.

This sequence joins TRBV7-2 and TRBJ2-1; the TCRdb D gene call, TRBD2, has no DNA to confirm it. Germline CDR1 and CDR2: SGHTA and FQGNSA. The CDR3 is made up of 15 amino acids. Here the CDR3 reads CASSPKGLAGDEQFF. The whole variable domain, filled in from reference TRBV7-2 and TRBJ2-1, reads GAGVSQSPSNKVTEKGKDVELRCDPISGHTALYWYRQSLGQGLEFLIYFQGNSAPDKSGLPSDRFSAERTGGSVSTLTIQRTQQEDSAVYLCASSPKGLAGDEQFFGPGTRLTVL.

The V gene is TRBV29-1, the J gene TRBJ2-2; there is no DNA to check the TCRdb D call of TRBD2. The V gene's germline CDR1 is SQVTM and CDR2 ANQGSEA. The CDR3 extends over 13 amino acids. The CDR3 loop reads CSVGTAYTGELFF.

The chain combines TRBV9 with TRBJ2-1. Germline lookup yields CDR1 SGDLS and CDR2 YYNGEE. There are 13 residues in the CDR3. CDR3 sequence reads: CASSVGRDNEQFF.

This chain joins TRBV12-3 or TRBV12-4 and TRBJ1-1; no DNA is available, so the TRBD1 call from TCRdb remains unchecked. The CDR3 is 15 amino acids. The chain's CDR3 is CASSPREQGAAEAFF.

This chain uses TRBV20-1 with TRBJ2-7; with no DNA, the TCRdb D assignment of TRBD1 cannot be verified. Per germline, CDR1 DFQATT and CDR2 SNEGSKA (reference sequence). The CDR3 has 14 residues. The CDR3 is CSARRGRQAYEQYF.

The rearrangement joins TRBV12-3 or TRBV12-4 to TRBJ2-3; TCRdb outputs TRBD2, but without DNA this stays unchecked. The CDR3 length is 15 residues. The CDR3 loop reads CATEREALGTDTQYF.

This rearrangement joins TRBV5-6 to TRBJ2-1; with no DNA, the TCRdb D assignment of TRBD1 cannot be verified. There are 14 residues in the CDR3. Germline-derived CDR1 and CDR2 are SGHDT and YYEEEE. The CDR3 is CASSLRGAYNEQFF.

CDR3 loop: CASSLRGINSPLHF. The rearrangement uses TRBV5-6 and TRBJ1-6. Germline V gene data show CDR1 as SGHDT and CDR2 as YYEEEE. CDR3 length equals 14 residues.

The chain recombines TRBV6-2 or TRBV6-3 with TRBJ2-7; lacking DNA, the TRBD1 call made by TCRdb goes unchecked. This CDR3 is built from 12 residues. CDR1 is MNHEY and CDR2 is SVGEGT in the germline V gene. The CDR3 protein is CASSHDRPEQYF.